This passage covers 4 T cell receptor beta chains from one sample sequenced in a study of beta chain features in type 1 diabetes. The study reverse transcribed the entire isolated RNA, so it sequenced expressed TCRB transcripts. The repertoire was sequenced with immunoSEQ multiplex PCR; TCRdb's copy has only in-frame clones and lacks some. The data contain 130,000 or so clones, roughly 9.3% of them singletons. Sequenced sample: central memory CD4+ T cells from blood. The receptor set was obtained from a middle-aged woman in good health.

The chain is built from TRBV18 and TRBJ1-5; perhaps TRBD1 as D (5 bases). The length of the CDR3 is 15 residues. From germline, CDR1 is KGHSH and CDR2 LQKENI. The V end was cut by 2 bases, the J end by 4 bases, with 12 bases between. In nucleotides, the CDR3 is TGTGCCAGCTCACCAAGGGCAGGGAAGAATCAGCCCCAGCATTTT. Protein sequence: CASSPRAGKNQPQHF.

The sample holds a few counts of this clone. The V and J genes are TRBV2 and TRBJ2-3; D may be TRBD2 (6 bases). The CDR3 is 14 amino acids. Trimming removed 5 bases from V and 6 bases from J, with 15 bases in between. Looked up from germline, CDR1 is SNHLY and CDR2 is FYNNEI. CDR3 DNA: TGTGCCAGCAGTTTCCGGGACTTCCTGGATACGCAGTATTTT. Translated, it gives CASSFRDFLDTQYF. The whole variable domain, filled in from reference TRBV2 and TRBJ2-3, reads EPEVTQTPSHQVTQMGQEVILRCVPISNHLYFYWYRQILGQKVEFLVSFYNNEISEKSEIFDDQFSVERPDGSNFTLKIRSTKLEDSAMYFCASSFRDFLDTQYFGPGTRLTVL.

The gene calls are TRBV6-1 and TRBJ1-1; possibly TRBD1 for D (6 bases). CDR3 size: 15 residues. Looked up from germline, CDR1 is MNHNS and CDR2 is SASEGT. Trimming removed 4 bases at V and 1 base at J, with 13 bases between. DNA for the CDR3: TGTGCCAGCAGTGGAGGGGGGGGACGGAACACTGAAGCTTTCTTT. Translating it yields CASSGGGGRNTEAFF.

There are a few counts of this clone. The chain carries TRBV6-5 and TRBJ2-7; a possible D gene is TRBD1 (5 bases). Trimming took 2 bases from V and 1 from J, leaving 6 bases between them. Per the germline V gene, CDR1 is MNHEY and CDR2 is SVGAGI. The CDR3 has 13 residues. CDR3 sequence: CASSYAGSYEQYF. CDR3 coding DNA: TGTGCCAGCAGTTACGCAGGGTCCTACGAGCAGTACTTC.